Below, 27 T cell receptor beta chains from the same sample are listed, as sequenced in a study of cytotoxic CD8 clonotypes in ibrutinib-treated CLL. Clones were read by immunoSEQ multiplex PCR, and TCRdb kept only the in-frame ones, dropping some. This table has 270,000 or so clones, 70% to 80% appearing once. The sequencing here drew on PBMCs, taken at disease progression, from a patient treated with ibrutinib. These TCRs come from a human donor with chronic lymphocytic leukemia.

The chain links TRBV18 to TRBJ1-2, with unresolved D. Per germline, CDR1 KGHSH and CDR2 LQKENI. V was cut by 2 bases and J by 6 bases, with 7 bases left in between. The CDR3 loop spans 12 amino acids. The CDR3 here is CASSPREDGYTF. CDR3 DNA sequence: TGTGCCAGCTCACCAAGGGAAGATGGCTACACCTTC.

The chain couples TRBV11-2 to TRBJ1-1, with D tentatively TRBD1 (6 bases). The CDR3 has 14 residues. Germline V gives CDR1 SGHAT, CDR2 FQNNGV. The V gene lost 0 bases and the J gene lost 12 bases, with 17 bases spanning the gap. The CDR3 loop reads CASSLDVRGGSTFF. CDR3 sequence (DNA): TGTGCCAGCAGCTTAGACGTCAGGGGCGGGAGCACTTTCTTT.

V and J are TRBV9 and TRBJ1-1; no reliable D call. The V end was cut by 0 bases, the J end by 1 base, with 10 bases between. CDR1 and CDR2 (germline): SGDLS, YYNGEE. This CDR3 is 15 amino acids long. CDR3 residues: CASSVGSGGNTEAFF. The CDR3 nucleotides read TGTGCCAGCAGCGTAGGTTCAGGTGGGAACACTGAAGCTTTCTTT.

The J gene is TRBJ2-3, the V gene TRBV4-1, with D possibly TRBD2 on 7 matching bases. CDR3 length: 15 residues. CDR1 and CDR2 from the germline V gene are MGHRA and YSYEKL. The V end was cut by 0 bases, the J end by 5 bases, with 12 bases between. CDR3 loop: CASSQELGGLDTQYF. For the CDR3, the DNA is TGCGCCAGCAGCCAAGAGTTGGGGGGGCTAGATACGCAGTATTTT.

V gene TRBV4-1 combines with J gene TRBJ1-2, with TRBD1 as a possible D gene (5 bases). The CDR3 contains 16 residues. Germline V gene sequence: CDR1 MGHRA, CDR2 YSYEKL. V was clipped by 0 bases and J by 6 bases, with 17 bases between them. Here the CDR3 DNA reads TGCGCCAGCAGCCAAGATTTAACAGGCGGGGTCGATGGCTACACCTTC. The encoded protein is CASSQDLTGGVDGYTF.

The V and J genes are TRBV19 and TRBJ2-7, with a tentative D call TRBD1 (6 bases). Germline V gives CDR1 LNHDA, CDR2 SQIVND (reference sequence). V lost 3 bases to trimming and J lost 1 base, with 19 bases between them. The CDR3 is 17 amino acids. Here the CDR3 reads CASSMFSEQGRSYEQYF. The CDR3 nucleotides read TGTGCCAGTAGTATGTTTTCGGAGCAGGGGCGATCCTACGAGCAGTACTTC. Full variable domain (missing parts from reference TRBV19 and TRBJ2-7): DGGITQSPKYLFRKEGQNVTLSCEQNLNHDAMYWYRQDPGQGLRLIYYSQIVNDFQKGDIAEGYSVSREKKESFPLTVTSAQKNPTAFYLCASSMFSEQGRSYEQYFGPGTRLTVT.

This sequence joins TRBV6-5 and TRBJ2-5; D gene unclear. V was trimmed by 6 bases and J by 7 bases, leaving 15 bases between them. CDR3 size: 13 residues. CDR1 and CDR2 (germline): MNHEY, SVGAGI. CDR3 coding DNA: TGTGCCAGCAGCGAACTCCGTCCTGGGACCCAGTACTTC. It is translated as CASSELRPGTQYF.

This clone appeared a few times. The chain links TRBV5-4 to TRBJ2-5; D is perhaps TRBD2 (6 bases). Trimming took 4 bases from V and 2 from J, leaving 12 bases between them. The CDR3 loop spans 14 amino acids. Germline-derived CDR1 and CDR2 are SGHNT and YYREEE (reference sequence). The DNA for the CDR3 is TGTGCCAGCAGCCCCTTAGCGGTTCAAGAGACCCAGTACTTC. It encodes CASSPLAVQETQYF.

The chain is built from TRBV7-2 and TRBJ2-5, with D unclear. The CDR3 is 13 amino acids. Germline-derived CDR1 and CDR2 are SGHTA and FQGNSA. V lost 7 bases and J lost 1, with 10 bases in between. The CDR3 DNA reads TGTGCCAGCAAAAGACAATCCCAAGAGACCCAGTACTTC. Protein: CASKRQSQETQYF.

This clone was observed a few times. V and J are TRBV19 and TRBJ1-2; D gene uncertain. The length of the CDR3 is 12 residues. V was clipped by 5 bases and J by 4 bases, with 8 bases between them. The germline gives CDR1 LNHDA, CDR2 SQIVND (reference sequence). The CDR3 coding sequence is TGTGCCAGTAGTTATACCCTCTATGGCTACACCTTC. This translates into CASSYTLYGYTF.

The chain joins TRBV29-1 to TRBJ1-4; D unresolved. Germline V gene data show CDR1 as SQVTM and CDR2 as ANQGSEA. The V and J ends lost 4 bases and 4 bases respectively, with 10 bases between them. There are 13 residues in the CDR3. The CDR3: CSVGRPGNEKLFF. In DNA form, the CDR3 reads TGCAGCGTTGGGCGGCCCGGTAATGAAAAACTGTTTTTT.

The CDR3 DNA follows: TGTGCCAGTACCACCCGGGGCACCCAACAAGAGACCCAGTACTTC. Residues: CASTTRGTQQETQYF. The chain has TRBV19 and TRBJ2-5, with D perhaps assigned TRBD1 or TRBD2 (5 bases each). This CDR3 contains 15 residues. The V gene lost 7 bases and the J gene lost 2 bases, with 17 bases spanning the gap. The V gene's germline CDR1 is LNHDA and CDR2 SQIVND (reference sequence).

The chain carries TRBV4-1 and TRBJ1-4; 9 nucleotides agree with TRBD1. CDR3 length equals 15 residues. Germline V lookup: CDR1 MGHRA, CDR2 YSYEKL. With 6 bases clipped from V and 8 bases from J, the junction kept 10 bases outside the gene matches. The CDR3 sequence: CASRDRDRAVEKLFF. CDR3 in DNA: TGCGCCAGCAGGGACCGGGACAGGGCGGTAGAAAAACTGTTTTTT.

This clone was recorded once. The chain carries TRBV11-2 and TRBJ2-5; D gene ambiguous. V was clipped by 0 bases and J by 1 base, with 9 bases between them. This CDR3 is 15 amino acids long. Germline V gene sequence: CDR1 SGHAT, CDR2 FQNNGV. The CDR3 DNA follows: TGTGCCAGCAGCTTAGATGGGTACTCCCAAGAGACCCAGTACTTC. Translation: CASSLDGYSQETQYF. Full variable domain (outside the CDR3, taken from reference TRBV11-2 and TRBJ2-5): EAGVAQSPRYKIIEKRQSVAFWCNPISGHATLYWYQQILGQGPKLLIQFQNNGVVDDSQLPKDRFSAERLKGVDSTLKIQPAKLEDSAVYLCASSLDGYSQETQYFGPGTRLLVL.

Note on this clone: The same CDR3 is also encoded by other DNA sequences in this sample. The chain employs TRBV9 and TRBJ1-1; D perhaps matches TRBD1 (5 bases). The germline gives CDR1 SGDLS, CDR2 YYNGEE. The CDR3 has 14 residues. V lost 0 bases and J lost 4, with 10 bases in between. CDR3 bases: TGTGCCAGCAGCGTAGGCGGGGGTGGCACTGAAGCTTTCTTT. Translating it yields CASSVGGGGTEAFF. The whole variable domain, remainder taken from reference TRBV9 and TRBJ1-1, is DSGVTQTPKHLITATGQRVTLRCSPRSGDLSVYWYQQSLDQGLQFLIQYYNGEERAKGNILERFSAQQFPDLHSELNLSSLELGDSALYFCASSVGGGGTEAFFGQGTRLTVV.

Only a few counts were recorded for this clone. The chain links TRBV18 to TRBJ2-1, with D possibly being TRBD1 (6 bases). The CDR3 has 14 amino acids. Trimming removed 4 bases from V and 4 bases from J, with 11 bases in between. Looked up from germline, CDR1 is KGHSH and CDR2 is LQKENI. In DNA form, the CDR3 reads TGTGCCAGCTCACATTGGACAGATTACAATGAGCAGTTCTTC. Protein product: CASSHWTDYNEQFF.

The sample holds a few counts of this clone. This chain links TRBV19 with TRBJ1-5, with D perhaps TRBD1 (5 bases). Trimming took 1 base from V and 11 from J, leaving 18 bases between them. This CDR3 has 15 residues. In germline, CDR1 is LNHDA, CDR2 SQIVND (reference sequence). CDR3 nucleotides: TGTGCCAGTAGTATAGGTGGGCAAGGGGTGGGGACCCAGCATTTT. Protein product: CASSIGGQGVGTQHF. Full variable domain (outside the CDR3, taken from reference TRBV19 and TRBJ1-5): DGGITQSPKYLFRKEGQNVTLSCEQNLNHDAMYWYRQDPGQGLRLIYYSQIVNDFQKGDIAEGYSVSREKKESFPLTVTSAQKNPTAFYLCASSIGGQGVGTQHFGDGTRLSIL.

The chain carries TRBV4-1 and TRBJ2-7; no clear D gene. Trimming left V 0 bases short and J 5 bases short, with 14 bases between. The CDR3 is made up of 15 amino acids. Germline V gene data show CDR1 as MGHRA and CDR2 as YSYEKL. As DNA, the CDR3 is TGCGCCAGCAGCCAAGAGTTCGACACTTGGCACGAGCAGTACTTC. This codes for CASSQEFDTWHEQYF.

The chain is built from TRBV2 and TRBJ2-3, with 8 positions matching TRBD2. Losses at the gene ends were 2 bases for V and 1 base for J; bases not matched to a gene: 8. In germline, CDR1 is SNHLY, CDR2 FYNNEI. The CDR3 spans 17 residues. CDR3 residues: CASSELGLAMRTDTQYF. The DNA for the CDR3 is TGTGCCAGCAGTGAACTCGGACTAGCTATGCGCACAGATACGCAGTATTTT.

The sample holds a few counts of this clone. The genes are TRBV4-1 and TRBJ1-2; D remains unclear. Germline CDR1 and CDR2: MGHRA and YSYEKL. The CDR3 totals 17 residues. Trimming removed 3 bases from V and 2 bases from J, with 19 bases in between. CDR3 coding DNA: TGCGCCAGCAGCCAGGGAAGGGTAAGACCCGAAAACTATGGCTACACCTTC. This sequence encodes CASSQGRVRPENYGYTF.

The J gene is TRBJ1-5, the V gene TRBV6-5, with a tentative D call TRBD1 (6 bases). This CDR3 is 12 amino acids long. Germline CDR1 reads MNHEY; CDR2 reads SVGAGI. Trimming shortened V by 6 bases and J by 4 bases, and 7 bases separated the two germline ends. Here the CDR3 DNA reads TGTGCCAGCAGGAGGGGGAATCAGCCCCAGCATTTT. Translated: CASRRGNQPQHF.

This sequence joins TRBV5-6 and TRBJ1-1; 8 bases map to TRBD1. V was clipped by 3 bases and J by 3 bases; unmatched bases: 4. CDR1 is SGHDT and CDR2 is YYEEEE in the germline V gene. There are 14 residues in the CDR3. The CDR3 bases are TGTGCCAGCAGCTGGACAGGGAGAGACACTGAAGCTTTCTTT. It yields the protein CASSWTGRDTEAFF. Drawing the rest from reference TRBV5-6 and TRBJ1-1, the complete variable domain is DAGVTQSPTHLIKTRGQQVTLRCSPKSGHDTVSWYQQALGQGPQFIFQYYEEEERQRGNFPDRFSGHQFPNYSSELNVNALLLGDSALYLCASSWTGRDTEAFFGQGTRLTVV.

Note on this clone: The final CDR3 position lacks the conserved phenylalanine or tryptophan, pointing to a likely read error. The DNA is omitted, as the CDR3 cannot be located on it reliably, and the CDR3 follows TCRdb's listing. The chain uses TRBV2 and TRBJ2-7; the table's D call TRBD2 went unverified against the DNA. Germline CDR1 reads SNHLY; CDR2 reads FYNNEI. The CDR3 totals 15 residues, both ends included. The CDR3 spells CASSERVLAGDLNPA.

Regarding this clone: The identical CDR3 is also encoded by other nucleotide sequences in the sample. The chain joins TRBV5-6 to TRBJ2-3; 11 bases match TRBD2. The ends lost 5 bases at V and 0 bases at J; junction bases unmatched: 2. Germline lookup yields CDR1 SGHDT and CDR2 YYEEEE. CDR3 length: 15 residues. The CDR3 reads CASSPSGRSTDTQYF. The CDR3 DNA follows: TGTGCCAGCAGTCCTAGCGGGAGGAGCACAGATACGCAGTATTTT.

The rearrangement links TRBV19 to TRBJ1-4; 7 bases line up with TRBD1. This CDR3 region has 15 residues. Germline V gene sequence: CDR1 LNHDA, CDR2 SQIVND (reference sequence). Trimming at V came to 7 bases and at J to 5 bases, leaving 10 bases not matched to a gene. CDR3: CASTRKQGWNEKLFF. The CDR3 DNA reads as TGTGCCAGTACGAGGAAACAGGGGTGGAATGAAAAACTGTTTTTT.

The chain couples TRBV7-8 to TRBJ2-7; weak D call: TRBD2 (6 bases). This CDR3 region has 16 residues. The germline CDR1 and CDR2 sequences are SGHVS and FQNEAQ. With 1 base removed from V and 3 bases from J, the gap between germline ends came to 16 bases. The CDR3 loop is CASSLGGAGFDYEQYF. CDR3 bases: TGTGCCAGCAGCTTAGGAGGCGCGGGATTCGACTACGAGCAGTACTTC.

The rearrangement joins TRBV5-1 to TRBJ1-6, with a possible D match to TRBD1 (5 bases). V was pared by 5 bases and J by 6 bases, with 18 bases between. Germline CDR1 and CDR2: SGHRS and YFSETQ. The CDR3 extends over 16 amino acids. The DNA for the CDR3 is TGCGCCAGCAGAAGTATTTCCGGGGCCCTTAATTCACCCCTCCACTTT. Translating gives CASRSISGALNSPLHF.